These 21 T cell receptor beta chains were all obtained from the same sample, sequenced in a study of T cell repertoires in cytomegalovirus infection. TCRdb passed the reads through MiXCR, listing each CDR3 protein once. Of hundreds of thousands of distinct CDR3 sequences in the sample, 15% to 20% were seen once. Sequences were obtained from PBMCs. These receptors all stem from a human donor in good health (CMV status not recorded). Some clones in this sample may be carry-over from other donors' samples.

This clonotype was seen a few times. The chain joins TRBV6-5 to TRBJ2-7; tentative D call: TRBD1 (6 bases). The germline gives CDR1 MNHEY, CDR2 SVGAGI. The CDR3 contains 15 residues. V lost 5 bases, J lost 0 bases, and 14 bases lay in between. The CDR3, as DNA: TGTGCCAGCAGTCGATACAGGGATCCCTCCTACGAGCAGTACTTC. Translation gives CASSRYRDPSYEQYF.

The chain is built from TRBV20-1 and TRBJ2-7, with no clear D. The CDR3 contains 13 residues. CDR1 is DFQATT, CDR2 SNEGSKA, per germline (reference sequence). CDR3 residues: CSLLGRADYEQYF. As DNA, the CDR3 is TGCAGCCTCCTAGGAAGGGCAGACTACGAGCAGTACTTC.

V usage is TRBV6-4 and J usage is TRBJ1-3, with 7 bases identical to TRBD1. Germline loops: CDR1 MRHNA, CDR2 SNTAGT. The CDR3 spans 20 residues. J gave up 0 bases and V 2 bases, and 16 bases lay outside the gene matches. The CDR3 loop is CASSDTYPGQRIYSGNTIYF. Written as DNA, the CDR3 is TGTGCCAGCAGTGACACGTACCCGGGACAGCGGATATACTCTGGAAACACCATATATTTT.

V is TRBV6-8 and J is TRBJ2-1; TRBD2 matches 10 bases. The V segment lost 6 bases and the J segment 5 bases; nucleotides outside the gene matches: 7. Germline V lookup: CDR1 MNHGY, CDR2 SAAAGT. This CDR3 spans 15 amino acids. The CDR3 here is CASRHQTSGDNEQFF. The CDR3, as DNA: TGTGCCAGCAGACACCAAACTAGCGGGGACAATGAGCAGTTCTTC.

In this sample, this clonotype turned up many times. The chain recombines TRBV7-9 with TRBJ1-1; a possible D gene is TRBD1 (5 bases). Germline V CDR1 and CDR2: SEHNR, FQNEAQ (reference sequence). The length of the CDR3 is 17 residues. Trimming stripped 1 base from V and 1 base from J, with 16 bases between. The CDR3 nucleotides read TGTGCCAGCAGCTTAGAAAGATGGCGGGGGAGGAACACTGAAGCTTTCTTT. Its translation: CASSLERWRGRNTEAFF.

This clonotype was detected a few times. The chain uses TRBV15 and TRBJ2-1; TRBD1 might be the D (6 bases). The germline V gene encodes CDR1 LNHNV and CDR2 YYDKDF (reference sequence). Trimming took 0 bases from V and 4 from J, leaving 10 bases between them. The CDR3 is 15 residues long. This CDR3 reads CATSRDRTAYNEQFF. The CDR3 coding sequence is TGTGCCACCAGCAGAGACCGGACAGCTTACAATGAGCAGTTCTTC.

This clonotype was recorded at least ten times. This chain links TRBV7-9 with TRBJ2-1; the D gene is possibly TRBD2 (5 bases). The germline V gene encodes CDR1 SEHNR and CDR2 FQNEAQ (reference sequence). The CDR3 length is 12 residues. Trimming shortened V by 2 bases and J by 13 bases, and 12 bases separated the two germline ends. The CDR3 spells CASSLPIPGQFF. CDR3 sequence (DNA): TGTGCCAGCAGCTTACCTATCCCGGGACAGTTCTTC. Using reference TRBV7-9 and TRBJ2-1 for the parts outside the CDR3, the full variable domain is DTGVSQNPRHKITKRGQNVTFRCDPISEHNRLYWYRQTLGQGPEFLTYFQNEAQLEKSRLLSDRFSAERPKGSFSTLEIQRTEQGDSAMYLCASSLPIPGQFFGPGTRLTVL.

This clonotype was observed a few times. The J gene is TRBJ1-3, the V gene TRBV6-6; possibly TRBD1 for D (5 bases). This CDR3 comprises 14 residues. CDR1 is MNHNY, CDR2 SVGAGI, per germline (reference sequence). V was trimmed by 4 bases and J by 3 bases, leaving 10 bases between them. CDR3 sequence: CASSSGMVGNTIYF. The CDR3 bases are TGTGCCAGCAGTTCAGGGATGGTTGGAAACACCATATATTTT.

This clonotype showed up just a few times. This chain uses TRBV20-1 with TRBJ2-7; TRBD1 or TRBD2 may be the D gene (5 bases each). The CDR3 has 14 residues. Between the trimmed V and J ends, which lost 2 bases and 0 bases, there was a span of 11 bases. Germline CDR1 reads DFQATT; CDR2 reads SNEGSKA (reference sequence). The CDR3 region has the DNA TGCAGTGCTAGACCCGGGGCCAGCTCCTACGAGCAGTACTTC. Its protein is CSARPGASSYEQYF.

The chain recombines TRBV12-3 or TRBV12-4 with TRBJ2-4; 10 bases agree with TRBD2. There are 17 residues in the CDR3. The ends lost 3 bases at V and 0 bases at J; junction bases unmatched: 5. CDR3 protein: CASSLASGGLAKNIQYF. In nucleotides, the CDR3 is TGTGCCAGCAGTTTGGCTAGCGGGGGCCTAGCCAAAAACATTCAGTACTTC.

This clonotype occurred a few times. The chain recombines TRBV7-2 with TRBJ2-7; possibly TRBD1 or TRBD2 for D (5 bases each). The CDR3 totals 13 residues. The V end was cut by 4 bases, the J end by 4 bases, with 11 bases between. The V gene's germline CDR1 is SGHTA and CDR2 FQGNSA. In DNA, the CDR3 is TGTGCCAGCAGCTCCGGGGCTGAATACGAGCAGTACTTC. This gives the protein CASSSGAEYEQYF.

This clonotype came up a few times. CDR3 in DNA: TGTGCCAGCAGCTTAGAACCGGGACTAGCGGGGCGCACAGATACGCAGTATTTT. It specifies CASSLEPGLAGRTDTQYF. The J gene is TRBJ2-3, the V gene TRBV11-2; 13 bases are a match to TRBD2. Unmatched junction bases numbered 4, after V lost 0 bases and J lost 1 base. This CDR3 region has 18 residues. CDR1 and CDR2 (germline): SGHAT, FQNNGV.

There are many counts of this clonotype. This chain connects TRBV7-2 to TRBJ2-1, with 10 bases identical to TRBD2. Germline V gene data show CDR1 as SGHTA and CDR2 as FQGNSA. This CDR3 is 17 amino acids long. The junction had 12 bases not matched to a gene; V was cut back by 2 bases and J by 8 bases. CDR3 sequence: CASSLQPLAGAVDEQFF. The CDR3 bases are TGTGCCAGCAGCTTACAACCTCTAGCGGGGGCTGTGGATGAGCAGTTCTTC.

This clonotype was counted only a few times. J is TRBJ1-5 and V is TRBV6-2 or TRBV6-3, with D possibly TRBD1 on 5 matching bases. The CDR3 is 14 amino acids. V was cut by 7 bases and J by 5 bases, with 15 bases left in between. In germline, CDR1 is MNHEY, CDR2 SVGEGT. The CDR3 DNA follows: TGTGCCAGCAAAAGGGACGCCACGTATCAGCCCCAGCATTTT. It specifies CASKRDATYQPQHF.

This clonotype was recorded a few times. The chain employs TRBV7-4 and TRBJ2-1, with TRBD1 as a possible D gene (6 bases). CDR1 SGHVT and CDR2 SQSDAQ come from the germline V gene. With 5 bases removed from V and 10 bases from J, the gap between germline ends came to 15 bases. The CDR3 is 13 residues long. The CDR3 nucleotides are TGTGCCAGCAGCGCTACAGGGATTGGAGAGCAGTTCTTC. Protein: CASSATGIGEQFF.

The V call is TRBV7-9, the J call TRBJ1-6; 7 positions agree with TRBD1. The CDR3 extends over 13 amino acids. Germline CDR1 is SEHNR and CDR2 is FQNEAQ (reference sequence). The junction had 5 bases not matched to a gene; V was cut back by 6 bases and J by 9 bases. In DNA, the CDR3 is TGTGCCAGCAGGAAAGACAGGGCTTCACCCCTCCACTTT. Its translation: CASRKDRASPLHF.

The CDR3 bases are TGTGCCAGCGGTGGGGCAGGGGTACACGAGACCCAGTACTTC. It specifies CASGGAGVHETQYF. The rearrangement joins TRBV28 to TRBJ2-5, with D possibly being TRBD1 (6 bases). Deletions cut 8 bases from V and 5 bases from J, with 18 bases between. The CDR3 has 14 residues. Per germline, CDR1 MDHEN and CDR2 SYDVKM.

This clonotype was found a few times. The chain joins TRBV18 to TRBJ2-3; TRBD2 aligns across 8 bases. Germline CDR1 KGHSH, CDR2 LQKENI. The V and J ends lost 3 bases and 2 bases, in that order; junction bases with no gene match: 4. CDR3 length: 15 residues. CDR3 region: CASSPSTSVTDTQYF. The CDR3 bases are TGTGCCAGCTCACCGTCGACTAGCGTCACAGATACGCAGTATTTT.

This clonotype appeared a few times. CDR3 coding DNA: TGTGCCTCCCGGCGGGAGGGGACAGGGGGCAGTGAAGCTTTCTTT. Translated: CASRREGTGGSEAFF. The chain carries TRBV12-3 or TRBV12-4 and TRBJ1-1; TRBD1 agrees at 12 bases. V lost 11 bases, J lost 7 bases, and 14 bases stayed unmatched. This CDR3 has 15 amino acids.

This chain uses TRBV7-8 with TRBJ1-1, with TRBD1 as a possible D gene (6 bases). Trimming stripped 5 bases from V and 7 bases from J, with 14 bases between. The CDR3 is made up of 13 amino acids. The germline V gene encodes CDR1 SGHVS and CDR2 FQNEAQ. The CDR3 spells CASSLDRYYEAFF. The CDR3 nucleotides are TGTGCCAGCAGCCTGGACAGATACTATGAAGCTTTCTTT.

This clonotype was detected ten times or more. CDR3 coding DNA: TGTGCCAGCAGCGGGCTGGGAGTATATAATTCACCCCTCCACTTT. It is translated as CASSGLGVYNSPLHF. This sequence joins TRBV6-1 and TRBJ1-6; no definite D call. Trimming removed 6 bases at V and 4 bases at J, with 13 bases between. The CDR3 contains 15 residues. Germline V CDR1 and CDR2: MNHNS, SASEGT.